This T cell receptor beta chain was found in a study of blood T cell repertoires in COVID-19 (dated by TCRdb to the early 2020s). About the full investigation: The collaborator samples originated in the United States, Italy and Spain and spanned the acute and convalescent phases of COVID-19. Subjects who had been exposed to COVID-19, were actively infected with it, or had recovered from it provided the deeply sampled blood TCRbeta repertoires that made up the dataset. Sample metadata almost always included a de-identified subject ID, COVID-19 status, age in years and sex. Samples were obtained from the ongoing ImmuneRACE study (first 160 participants) and from about 1,300 subjects provided by 6 global collaborators. Where available, HLA class I and class II types were obtained from metadata supplied by the sample provider rather than from assay-based typing. The material from the prospective study consisted of cDNA or gDNA derived from T cells, B-cell-depleted T cells, or PBMCs. The repertoires were released in a freely available public database meant as a resource for research on the immune response to SARS-CoV-2.

The immunoSEQ Assay, a bias-controlled multiplex PCR, was used to amplify TCRbeta CDR3 regions from genomic DNA. Concerning the study's data processing: The number of nucleated cells in each sample was estimated by amplification of reference gene primers within the assay. Sequence reads were collapsed and filtered to measure the absolute abundance of every unique TCRbeta CDR3 rearrangement. For each sample, productive Simpson clonality was calculated as the square root of Simpson's diversity index over productive rearrangements. This is the immuneACCESS table as TCRdb keeps it, with only in-frame sequences that have V and J called. A part of the clones is gone; compared with another copy, unresolved V genes explain less than half, and the rest is unexplained. D and trimming were read from the DNA, whereas the V and J calls and clone size are those reported in that table. This sample comprises hundreds of thousands of clones, roughly 88% of them detected only once. Of the sample, more than 1.4% falls within the top ten clones.

The collaborating institutions used their own protocols to collect whole blood in K2EDTA tubes. For TCRbeta analysis, collaborator samples were shipped as frozen whole blood, as isolated PBMCs, or as DNA extracted from either sample type. Between the V and J ends, shortened by 6 bases and 5 bases respectively, the junction contains 13 bases. The CDR3 runs 14 amino acids, cysteine and phenylalanine included. Only the CDR3 region is kept as DNA, spanning 42 bases read in frame from base 1. The germline V gene sets CDR1 to MNHEY and CDR2 to SVGAGI. About this clone: No antigen is known for it. The input lacks base qualities; no much larger clone sits a single base away.

What the authors observed across the whole study: Clinical and demographic metadata were provided uncurated, with the amount varying by source and participant.

Sample: peripheral blood. This sequence originates from a woman under 40 with active or convalescent COVID-19. In this chain, TRBV6-5 is recombined with TRBJ1-4; a tentative D call is TRBD1 (6 bases match). The CDR3 region: CASRNRVVNEKLFF. The DNA is as follows: TGTGCCAGCAGAAACAGGGTCGTCAATGAAAAACTGTTTTTT.